This T cell receptor beta chain emerged from a study of shared clonotypes between healthy human individuals. The study's findings and limits: The small donor group covered limited genetic and exposure diversity.

It was across several immunoSEQ plates that each subset's genomic DNA was evenly split. Measured with immunoSEQ multiplex PCR; TCRdb has only the in-frame clones, and not every one. The sample lists approximately 2.1 million clones, 85% to 95% seen once, with around 0.4% in the top ten. Germline CDR1 reads SNHLY; CDR2 reads FYNNEI. The CDR3 totals 13 residues. With 8 bases clipped from V and 4 bases from J, the junction kept 8 bases outside the gene matches. Details on this clone: What it binds is unknown.

The sample was naive CD4+ T cells from PBMCs. Subset: CD45RA+ positively selected. This sequence joins TRBV2 and TRBJ2-7; 7 bases are shared with TRBD1. The TCR originated in a man between 18 and 35 years old in good health. Some clones in this sample may be carry-over from other donors' samples. This CDR3 is CASSEGQTYEQYF. The CDR3 bases are TGTGCCAGCTCCGAGGGACAGACATACGAGCAGTACTTC.